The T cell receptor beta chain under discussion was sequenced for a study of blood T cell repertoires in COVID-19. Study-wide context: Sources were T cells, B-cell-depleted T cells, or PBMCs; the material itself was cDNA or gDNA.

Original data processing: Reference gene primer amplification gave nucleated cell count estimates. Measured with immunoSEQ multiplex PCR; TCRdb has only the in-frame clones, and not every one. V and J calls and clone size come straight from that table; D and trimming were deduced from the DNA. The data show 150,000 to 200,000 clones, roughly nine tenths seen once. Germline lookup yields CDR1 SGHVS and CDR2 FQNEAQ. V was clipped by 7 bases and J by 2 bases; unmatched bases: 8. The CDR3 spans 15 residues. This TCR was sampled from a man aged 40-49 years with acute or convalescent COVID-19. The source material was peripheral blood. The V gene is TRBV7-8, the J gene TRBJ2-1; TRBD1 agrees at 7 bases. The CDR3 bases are TGTGCCAGCACCCTCGGGCAGGGGGCCTACAATGAGCAGTTCTTC. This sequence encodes CASTLGQGAYNEQFF.